This entry concerns a single T cell receptor (beta chain). PCR employed 60 Vbeta and 13 Jbeta primers. Using immunoSEQ multiplex PCR, the repertoire was profiled, and TCRdb retains in-frame clones only, with some absent. The sample records around 140,000 clones, more than 75% being singletons. The sample belongs to a study of cytomegalovirus exposure and HLA in healthy donors. The ends were cut back, 1 base at V and 0 bases at J, with 6 bases in the middle. CDR1 is LGHNT, CDR2 FRNRAP, per germline. The CDR3 sequence is 14 residues long. Specimen: PBMCs. The TCR was taken from a woman aged 18-29 years in good health and CMV-seropositive. The chain is built from TRBV12-5 and TRBJ1-1; D call uncertain. CDR3 amino acids: CASGLDTMNTEAFF. The CDR3 DNA reads as TGTGCTAGTGGTTTGGACACCATGAACACTGAAGCTTTCTTT.